The rows below give T cell receptor beta chains drawn from one sample of a study of tumor-infiltrating lymphocytes in primary liver carcinoma. TCRdb reprocessed the multiplex PCR reads with MiXCR, giving one entry per CDR3 protein. The sample has approximately 92,000 distinct CDR3 sequences; less than 75% are singletons. Input material: tumor-adjacent normal liver tissue. The receptors were sampled from a man aged 40-50 years with primary liver carcinoma and hepatitis B virus infection. The CDR3 runs from the conserved cysteine through the conserved F or W. A D gene is named only where the DNA matches it firmly. Where a row states a size, it is once, few, many or the class of an expanded clone; other rows omit it.

V gene	clone size	J gene	D gene	CDR3 protein	CDR3 DNA
TRBV10-3	-	TRBJ2-3	-	CASSRRANTDTQYF	TGTGCCAGTAGCAGGAGGGCTAACACAGATACGCAGTATTTT
TRBV6-2/TRBV6-3	-	TRBJ2-7	-	CASSYSTAFYGQYF	TGTGCCAGCAGTTACTCGACAGCGTTCTACGGGCAGTACTTC
TRBV6-5	-	TRBJ2-1	TRBD2	CASSSGGLAGYNKQFF	TGTGCCAGCAGCTCTGGTGGACTAGCGGGATACAATAAGCAGTTCTTC
TRBV6-1	many	TRBJ2-3	TRBD1	CASGRTGSTDTQYF	TGTGCCAGCGGCAGGACAGGGAGCACAGATACGCAGTATTTT
TRBV11-2	medium-sized	TRBJ2-7	TRBD1	CASSLDFLGQGYEQYF	TGTGCCAGCAGCTTAGACTTTCTGGGACAGGGCTACGAGCAGTACTTC
TRBV6-6	many	TRBJ2-5	TRBD2	CASSYGTSFGETQYF	TGTGCCAGCAGTTACGGGACTAGCTTTGGGGAGACCCAGTACTTC
TRBV5-1	-	TRBJ1-5	TRBD1	CASSLGQGNDQPQHF	TGCGCCAGCAGCTTGGGACAGGGTAACGATCAGCCCCAGCATTTT
TRBV11-2	-	TRBJ2-2	-	CARSLSRNTGALFF	TGTGCCAGGAGCTTATCACGGAACACCGGGGCGCTGTTTTTT
TRBV30	-	TRBJ1-3	-	CAWSGTVEGNNTYF	TGTGCCTGGAGTGGGACAGTGGAAGGAAACAACACATATTTT
TRBV15	many	TRBJ1-2	-	CATSKADYGYTF	TGTGCCACCAGCAAGGCGGACTATGGCTACACCTTC
TRBV6-5	-	TRBJ2-7	TRBD1	CASSYSGGLYEQHF	TGTGCCAGTAGTTACTCAGGGGGTCTCTACGAGCAGCACTTC
TRBV10-3	many	TRBJ2-7	TRBD2	CAISGTSGGNYEQYF	TGTGCCATCAGTGGGACTAGCGGGGGAAACTACGAGCAGTACTTC
TRBV6-2/TRBV6-3	-	TRBJ2-2	-	CASNRTANTGELFF	TGTGCCAGCAACAGGACAGCCAACACCGGGGAGCTGTTTTTC